A selection of T cell receptor beta chains follows, all from one sample in a study of T cell responses to AZD1222 COVID-19 vaccine. Here immunoSEQ multiplex PCR was the method, and the copy in TCRdb shows in-frame clones only, minus some. The sample contains roughly 130,000 clones, roughly 85% of which appear only once. Source: peripheral blood, taken on day 0 of AZD1222 vaccination. The receptors shown here come from an adult in good health. The CDR3 runs from the conserved cysteine through the conserved F or W. The order of the fields is V gene, J gene, D gene, CDR3 protein. A D gene is named only where the DNA matches it firmly.

V: TRBV14
J: TRBJ1-1
D: .
CDR3: CASSQRTDEAFF

V: TRBV30
J: TRBJ1-3
D: .
CDR3: CAWSVGGGLSGNTIYF

V: TRBV15
J: TRBJ2-7
D: .
CDR3: CATSKNTLNEQYF

V: TRBV11-2
J: TRBJ2-2
D: .
CDR3: CATGPARAPGELFF

V: TRBV3-1/TRBV3-2
J: TRBJ1-6
D: TRBD1
CDR3: CASSPWTGVSSPLHF

V: TRBV21-1
J: TRBJ2-1
D: .
CDR3: CASSKAYRDYNEQFF

V: TRBV12-5
J: TRBJ2-7
D: .
CDR3: CASGFQRYEQYF

V: TRBV18
J: TRBJ2-7
D: .
CDR3: CASSPLDEQYF

V: TRBV7-2
J: TRBJ1-2
D: .
CDR3: CASSPVKGGGYTF

V: TRBV28
J: TRBJ2-7
D: TRBD1
CDR3: CASSSTRQGPSYEQYF

V: TRBV18
J: TRBJ1-6
D: .
CDR3: CASSPLAVFSYNSPLHF

V: TRBV5-1
J: TRBJ2-3
D: .
CDR3: CASSRDPFITDTQYF

V: TRBV7-3
J: TRBJ2-2
D: TRBD2
CDR3: CASSLTGRTGELFF

V: TRBV10-3
J: TRBJ2-5
D: .
CDR3: CAISQQGGGETQYF

V: TRBV5-1
J: TRBJ1-1
D: .
CDR3: CASSLEITGNTEAFF

V: TRBV7-3
J: TRBJ2-3
D: .
CDR3: CASSPAYGGSTDTQYF

V: TRBV3-1/TRBV3-2
J: TRBJ1-6
D: TRBD1
CDR3: CASSQAQGARNSPLHF

V: TRBV6-1
J: TRBJ2-7
D: TRBD2
CDR3: CASSDGVGAAAGKEQYF

V: TRBV5-1
J: TRBJ2-7
D: .
CDR3: CASSLTGQYEQYF

V: TRBV5-8
J: TRBJ2-7
D: .
CDR3: CASSLWAGSPEQYF

V: TRBV27
J: TRBJ1-4
D: TRBD1
CDR3: CASSLRQGGATNEKLFF

V: TRBV4-3
J: TRBJ2-7
D: .
CDR3: CASSQEIGLGEQYF

V: TRBV29-1
J: TRBJ2-3
D: .
CDR3: CSVGGRSTDTQYF

V: TRBV10-3
J: TRBJ2-3
D: TRBD2
CDR3: CATRTSGRDTQYF

V: TRBV15
J: TRBJ2-7
D: TRBD1
CDR3: CATSRDLGTGLDNEQYF

V: TRBV9
J: TRBJ1-1
D: TRBD1
CDR3: CASSVGQGATEAFF

V: TRBV6-2/TRBV6-3
J: TRBJ1-1
D: .
CDR3: CASSYFGLGLGEAFF

V: TRBV5-1
J: TRBJ1-5
D: .
CDR3: CASSIESFGPQHF

V: TRBV18
J: TRBJ1-5
D: .
CDR3: CASSPSEGNQPQHF

V: TRBV19
J: TRBJ2-1
D: .
CDR3: CASVNDEQFF

V: TRBV18
J: TRBJ2-7
D: TRBD1
CDR3: CASSPSGTGPYEQYF

V: TRBV6-5
J: TRBJ1-5
D: .
CDR3: CASSRDSNQPQHF

V: TRBV9
J: TRBJ2-7
D: .
CDR3: CASSTDGRVYEQYF

V: TRBV10-3
J: TRBJ2-1
D: TRBD1
CDR3: CAIRGQGAGEQFF

V: TRBV24-1
J: TRBJ2-1
D: TRBD1
CDR3: CATSDFEHLTGAICNEQFF

V: TRBV18
J: TRBJ2-1
D: .
CDR3: CASSLGQGNEQFF

V: TRBV9
J: TRBJ1-2
D: .
CDR3: CASSLSGAPDYGYTF

V: TRBV18
J: TRBJ2-1
D: TRBD1
CDR3: CASSLRYFTGVSLDNEQFF

V: TRBV9
J: TRBJ2-7
D: .
CDR3: CASSVVESSYEQYF

V: TRBV7-9
J: TRBJ2-2
D: TRBD2
CDR3: CASSHSRAGGPGTGELFF

V: TRBV10-3
J: TRBJ2-1
D: .
CDR3: CAISEGKAASSYNEQFF

V: TRBV9
J: TRBJ2-3
D: TRBD2
CDR3: CASSLSGGSTDTQYF

V: TRBV10-3
J: TRBJ1-1
D: TRBD1
CDR3: CATRGQGDTEAFF

V: TRBV5-1
J: TRBJ2-5
D: TRBD2
CDR3: CASSWGTSGEQETQYF

V: TRBV11-2
J: TRBJ1-2
D: .
CDR3: CASSLNGGGGQYYGYTF

V: TRBV4-3
J: TRBJ2-1
D: TRBD2
CDR3: CASSQVLRTGGPNEQFF

V: TRBV5-1
J: TRBJ1-2
D: TRBD1
CDR3: CASSPIDRGNGYTF

V: TRBV18
J: TRBJ1-2
D: TRBD1
CDR3: CASSPTSGTGDGINYGYTF

V: TRBV7-9
J: TRBJ2-7
D: .
CDR3: CASSLAGGLASYEQYF

V: TRBV11-2
J: TRBJ1-2
D: TRBD1
CDR3: CASSLERDSRGYTF

V: TRBV18
J: TRBJ1-4
D: .
CDR3: CASSPVYANEKLFF